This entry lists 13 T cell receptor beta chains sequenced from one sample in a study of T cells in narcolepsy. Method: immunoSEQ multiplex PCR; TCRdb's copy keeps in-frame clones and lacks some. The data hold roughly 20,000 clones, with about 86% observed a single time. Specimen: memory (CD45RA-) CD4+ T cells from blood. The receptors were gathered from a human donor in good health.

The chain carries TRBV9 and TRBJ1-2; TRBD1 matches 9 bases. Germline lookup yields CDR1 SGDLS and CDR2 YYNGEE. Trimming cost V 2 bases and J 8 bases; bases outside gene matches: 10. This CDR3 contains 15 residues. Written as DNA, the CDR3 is TGTGCCAGCAGCGTGGGACAGGGCGCCTTGGGGGGCTACACCTTC. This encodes CASSVGQGALGGYTF.

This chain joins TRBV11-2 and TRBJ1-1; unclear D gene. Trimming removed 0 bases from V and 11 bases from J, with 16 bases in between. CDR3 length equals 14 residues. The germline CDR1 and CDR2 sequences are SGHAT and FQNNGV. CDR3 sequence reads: CASSLEGGIMGAFF. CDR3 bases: TGTGCCAGCAGCTTAGAGGGTGGTATCATGGGGGCTTTCTTT.

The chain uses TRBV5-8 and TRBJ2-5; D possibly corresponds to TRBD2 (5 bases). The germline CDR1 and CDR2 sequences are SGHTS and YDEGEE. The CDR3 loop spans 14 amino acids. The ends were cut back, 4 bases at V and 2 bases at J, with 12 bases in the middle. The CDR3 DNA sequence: TGTGCCAGCAGCCTATCGGGAACACAAGAGACCCAGTACTTC. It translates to CASSLSGTQETQYF. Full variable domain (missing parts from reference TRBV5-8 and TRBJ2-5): EAGVTQSPTHLIKTRGQQATLRCSPISGHTSVYWYQQALGLGLQFLLWYDEGEERNRGNFPPRFSGRQFPNYSSELNVNALELEDSALYLCASSLSGTQETQYFGPGTRLLVL.

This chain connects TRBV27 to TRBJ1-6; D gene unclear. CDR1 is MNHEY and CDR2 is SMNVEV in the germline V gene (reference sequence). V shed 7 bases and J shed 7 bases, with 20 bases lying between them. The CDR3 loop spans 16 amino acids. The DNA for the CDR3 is TGTGCCAGCACTCTGGAGGCAGTAAATCGCAATTCACCCCTCCACTTT. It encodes CASTLEAVNRNSPLHF.

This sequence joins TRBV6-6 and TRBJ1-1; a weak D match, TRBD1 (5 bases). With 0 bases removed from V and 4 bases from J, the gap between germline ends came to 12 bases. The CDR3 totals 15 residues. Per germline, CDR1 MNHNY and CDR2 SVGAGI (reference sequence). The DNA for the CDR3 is TGTGCCAGCAGTTACTCGATGGGTGGGGGCACTGAAGCTTTCTTT. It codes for CASSYSMGGGTEAFF.

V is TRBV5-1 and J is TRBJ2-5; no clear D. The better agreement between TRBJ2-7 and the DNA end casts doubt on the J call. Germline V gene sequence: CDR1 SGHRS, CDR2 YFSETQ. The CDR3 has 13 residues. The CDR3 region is CASSLFPLREQYF. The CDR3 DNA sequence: TGCGCCAGCAGCTTGTTTCCCCTTCGCGAGCAGTACTTC.

The CDR3 is CASSGAGYTQYF. The CDR3 DNA is TGCGCCAGCAGTGGGGCGGGGTATACGCAGTATTTT. The chain carries TRBV10-1 and TRBJ2-3; the D gene is possibly TRBD2 (6 bases). CDR3 size: 12 residues. Germline V lookup: CDR1 WNHNN, CDR2 SYGVQD (reference sequence). Trimming pared 4 bases from V and 7 bases from J, leaving 9 bases between.

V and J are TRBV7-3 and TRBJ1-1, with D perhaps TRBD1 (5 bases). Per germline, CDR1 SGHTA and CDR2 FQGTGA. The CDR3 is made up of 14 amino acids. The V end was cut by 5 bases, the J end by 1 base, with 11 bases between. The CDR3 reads CASSPGYSNTEAFF. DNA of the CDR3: TGTGCCAGCAGCCCAGGGTACTCGAACACTGAAGCTTTCTTT.

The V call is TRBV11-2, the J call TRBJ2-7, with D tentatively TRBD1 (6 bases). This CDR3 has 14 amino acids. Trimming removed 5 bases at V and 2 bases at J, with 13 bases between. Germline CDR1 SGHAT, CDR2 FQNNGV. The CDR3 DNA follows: TGTGCCAGCAGCGTTGGGGGCGTTACCTACGAGCAGTACTTC. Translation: CASSVGGVTYEQYF.

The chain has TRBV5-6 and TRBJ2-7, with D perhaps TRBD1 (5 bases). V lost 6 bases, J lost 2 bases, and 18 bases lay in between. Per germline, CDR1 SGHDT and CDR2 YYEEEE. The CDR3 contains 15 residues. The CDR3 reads CASTPGAASAYEQYF. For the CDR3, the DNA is TGTGCCAGCACCCCTGGGGCTGCGTCCGCCTACGAGCAGTACTTC.

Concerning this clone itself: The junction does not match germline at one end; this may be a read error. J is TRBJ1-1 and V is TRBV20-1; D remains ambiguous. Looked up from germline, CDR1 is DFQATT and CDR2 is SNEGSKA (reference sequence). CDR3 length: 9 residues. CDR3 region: CSARPRYSF. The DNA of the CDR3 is TGCAGTGCTAGACCCCGTTATTCCTTT.

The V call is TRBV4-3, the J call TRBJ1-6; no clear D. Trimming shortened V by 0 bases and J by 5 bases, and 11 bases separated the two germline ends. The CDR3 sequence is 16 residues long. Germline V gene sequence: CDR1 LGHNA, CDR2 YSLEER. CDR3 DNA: TGCGCCAGCAGCCAAGATCCCGGACTGGATAATTCACCCCTCCACTTT. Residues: CASSQDPGLDNSPLHF.

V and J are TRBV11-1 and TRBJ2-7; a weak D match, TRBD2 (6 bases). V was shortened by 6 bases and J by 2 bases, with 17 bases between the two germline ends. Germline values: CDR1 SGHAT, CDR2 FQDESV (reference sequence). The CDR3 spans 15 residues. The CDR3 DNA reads TGTGCCAGCAGTCTTCGCCGGGAGTCGACCTACGAGCAGTACTTC. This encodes CASSLRRESTYEQYF.